This T cell receptor (beta chain) came from a study of shared clonotypes between healthy human individuals. This clone was observed a handful of times. Repertoires were generated with immunoSEQ multiplex PCR, while TCRdb's copy carries only in-frame clones and drops some. The repertoire holds about half a million clones, 79% seen once, with 10% to 15% in the top ten. The CDR3 runs to 16 residues. The J segment lost 3 bases and the V segment lost 5 bases, leaving 4 bases of the junction unmatched. Per germline, CDR1 SGDLS and CDR2 YYNGEE. This TCR came from a middle-aged woman in good health. Some clones in this sample may be carry-over from other donors' samples. The material sequenced was PBMCs. The chain recombines TRBV9 with TRBJ2-6; 11 nucleotides agree with TRBD1. The CDR3 protein is CASSRTGGGGANVLTF. The CDR3 nucleotides read TGTGCCAGCAGTAGGACAGGGGGCGGTGGGGCCAACGTCCTGACTTTC.